Listed below are T cell receptor beta chains from one sample, sequenced in a study of cytomegalovirus exposure and HLA in healthy donors. Profiling relied on immunoSEQ multiplex PCR, and the TCRdb table lists in-frame clones only, not all of them. The data show 90,000 or so clones, 82% seen once. The sequenced sample was PBMCs. These TCRs come from a man aged 30-40 years in good health and CMV-seropositive. Each CDR3 is given with its conserved first and last residue. Each record gives: clone size, J gene, V gene, CDR3 protein. Part of the rows lack a size; the others show once, few, many or a class for expanded clones.

NA | TRBJ1-2 | TRBV28 | CASRAVGYTF
NA | TRBJ2-1 | TRBV6-5 | CASKISGSSYNEQFF
NA | TRBJ1-4 | TRBV4-3 | CASSQDLPGMVEKLFF
NA | TRBJ1-5 | TRBV30 | CAWSGTGLQPQHF
NA | TRBJ1-4 | TRBV11-2 | CASSPSRSSNEKLFF
NA | TRBJ2-7 | TRBV7-2 | CASSPGTVLYEQYF
NA | TRBJ1-2 | TRBV6-5 | CASSQSTGVGYGYTF
NA | TRBJ1-1 | TRBV10-2 | CASTGEGAGTEAFF
NA | TRBJ2-3 | TRBV10-1 | CASSELGAGVGSTDTQYF
NA | TRBJ2-7 | TRBV28 | CASSLLSTGGQGEQYF
NA | TRBJ1-1 | TRBV5-1 | CASSPRTGAGTEAFF
NA | TRBJ1-5 | TRBV5-1 | CASSASGGNQPQHF
NA | NA | TRBV27 | CASSQMGLAGGPSYNEQFF
NA | TRBJ2-1 | TRBV7-2 | CASSLAYREGRYNEQFF
NA | TRBJ2-2 | TRBV5-4 | CASSLGGPGTGELFF
few | TRBJ2-3 | TRBV30 | CAWSEGMGGTDTQYF
NA | TRBJ2-5 | TRBV11-2 | CASSLGTSGRETQYF
NA | TRBJ2-1 | TRBV5-1 | CASSSPGPLGGKSYNEQFF
NA | TRBJ2-1 | TRBV25-1 | CASGGLAGDWEQFF
NA | TRBJ2-1 | TRBV5-1 | CASSPSGTTSYNEQFF
NA | TRBJ2-7 | TRBV28 | CASSPLAGGRYEQYF